Following are 7 T cell receptor beta chains from one sample sequenced in a study of cytomegalovirus exposure and HLA in healthy donors. The table came from immunoSEQ multiplex PCR; TCRdb's copy has only in-frame clones and leaves some out. The sample yields roughly 220,000 clones, roughly 83% seen once. Sequenced: PBMCs. These receptors all come from a woman in her twenties or thirties in good health and CMV-seropositive.

J is TRBJ2-7 and V is TRBV27; D gene ambiguous. The V and J ends lost 10 bases and 6 bases respectively, with 13 bases between them. The CDR3 consists of 11 residues. Germline V lookup: CDR1 MNHEY, CDR2 SMNVEV (reference sequence). The DNA for the CDR3 is TGTGCCACCCACCGGCAAGGCGAGCAGTACTTC. It encodes CATHRQGEQYF.

V gene TRBV2 combines with J gene TRBJ2-1; D is perhaps TRBD1 (6 bases). The germline gives CDR1 SNHLY, CDR2 FYNNEI. V was clipped by 8 bases and J by 3 bases, with 14 bases between them. The CDR3 covers 14 residues. The DNA for the CDR3 is TGTGCCAGCCGGAGGACAGAAAGCTACAATGAGCAGTTCTTC. Translated: CASRRTESYNEQFF.

This chain links TRBV29-1 with TRBJ1-2; D may be TRBD1 (5 bases). The CDR3 has 11 residues. Trimming took off 6 bases at V and 8 bases at J, with 13 bases between the two ends. The germline gives CDR1 SQVTM, CDR2 ANQGSEA. CDR3 sequence reads: CSVRQRGGYTF. CDR3 DNA: TGCAGCGTCCGACAGAGGGGCGGCTACACCTTC. The whole variable domain, filled in from reference TRBV29-1 and TRBJ1-2, reads SAVISQKPSRDICQRGTSLTIQCQVDSQVTMMFWYRQQPGQSLTLIATANQGSEATYESGFVIDKFPISRPNLTFSTLTVSNMSPEDSSIYLCSVRQRGGYTFGSGTRLTVV.

The rearrangement joins TRBV28 to TRBJ1-2, with D tentatively TRBD1 (5 bases). Germline assignment: CDR1 MDHEN and CDR2 SYDVKM. The CDR3 loop spans 15 amino acids. V was cut by 5 bases and J by 3 bases, with 16 bases left in between. The CDR3 here is CASSPPGDLYYGYTF. The DNA of the CDR3 is TGTGCCAGCAGTCCGCCCGGGGACTTGTACTATGGCTACACCTTC.

The genes are TRBV27 and TRBJ1-3; 8 bases line up with TRBD1. The V segment lost 6 bases and the J segment 2 bases; nucleotides outside the gene matches: 3. This CDR3 contains 14 residues. Germline V gene data show CDR1 as MNHEY and CDR2 as SMNVEV (reference sequence). CDR3 sequence reads: CASRQTGAGNTIYF. The CDR3 nucleotides are TGTGCCAGCAGACAGACAGGGGCTGGAAACACCATATATTTT.

The V gene is TRBV5-1, the J gene TRBJ2-7; 16 nucleotides match TRBD2. The germline gives CDR1 SGHRS, CDR2 YFSETQ. Germline trimming cut 4 bases from V and 2 bases from J; bases unmatched to any gene: 6. CDR3 length: 17 amino acids. This CDR3 is CASSPRGLAGGPYEQYF. For the CDR3, the DNA is TGCGCCAGCAGCCCCCGGGGACTAGCGGGAGGGCCCTACGAGCAGTACTTC.

This sequence joins TRBV7-2 and TRBJ2-2; 7 bases line up with TRBD1. Trimming removed 5 bases from V and 2 bases from J; junction bases left unmatched: 2. Germline V CDR1 and CDR2: SGHTA, FQGNSA. CDR3 length: 14 amino acids. The CDR3 DNA is TGTGCCAGCAGCCGGGACAGAAACACCGGGGAGCTGTTTTTT. It codes for CASSRDRNTGELFF.